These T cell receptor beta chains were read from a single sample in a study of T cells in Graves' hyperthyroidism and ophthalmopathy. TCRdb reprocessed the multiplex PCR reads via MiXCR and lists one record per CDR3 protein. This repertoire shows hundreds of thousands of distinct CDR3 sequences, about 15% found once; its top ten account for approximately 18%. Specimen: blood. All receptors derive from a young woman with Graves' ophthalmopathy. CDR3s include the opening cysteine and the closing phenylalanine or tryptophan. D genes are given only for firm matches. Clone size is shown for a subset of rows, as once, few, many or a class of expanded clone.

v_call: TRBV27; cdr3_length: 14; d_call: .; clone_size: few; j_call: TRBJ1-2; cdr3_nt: TGTGCCAGCAGTTTACCGTCTCCACTCTATGGCTACACCTTC; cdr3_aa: CASSLPSPLYGYTF
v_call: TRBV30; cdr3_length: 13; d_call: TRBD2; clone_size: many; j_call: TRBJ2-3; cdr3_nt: TGTGCCTGGAGCGGGAGGGCGGCAGATACGCAGTATTTT; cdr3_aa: CAWSGRAADTQYF
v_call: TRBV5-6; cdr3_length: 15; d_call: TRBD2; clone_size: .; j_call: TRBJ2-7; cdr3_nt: TGTGCCAGCAGCTTTCTCACTAGCGGGAACTACGAGCAGTACTTC; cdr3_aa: CASSFLTSGNYEQYF
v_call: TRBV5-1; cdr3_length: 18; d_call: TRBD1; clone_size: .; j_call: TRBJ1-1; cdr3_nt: TGCGCCAGCAGCCTTACCTCCGGGGACAGGGGGCGCGGCACTGAAGCTTTCTTT; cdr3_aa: CASSLTSGDRGRGTEAFF
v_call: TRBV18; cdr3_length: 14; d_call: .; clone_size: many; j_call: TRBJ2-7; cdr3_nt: TGTGCCAGCTCACCACCTGAACGGTCCTACGAGCAGTACTTC; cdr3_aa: CASSPPERSYEQYF
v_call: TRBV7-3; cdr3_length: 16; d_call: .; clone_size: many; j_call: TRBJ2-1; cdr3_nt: TGTGCCAGCAGCGAACAACAGGGAGGCTTAAGGAATGAGCAGTTCTTC; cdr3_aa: CASSEQQGGLRNEQFF
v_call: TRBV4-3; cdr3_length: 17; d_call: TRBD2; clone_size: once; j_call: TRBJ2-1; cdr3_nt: TGCGCCAGCAGCCAGGGGGATCCGGGAGGGCCCTTCAATGAGCAGTTCTTC; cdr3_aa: CASSQGDPGGPFNEQFF
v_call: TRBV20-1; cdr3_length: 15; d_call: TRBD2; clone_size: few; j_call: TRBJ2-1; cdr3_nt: TGCAGTGCTCCTATTAGCGGGAGGGCCGCAAGTGAGCAGTTCTTC; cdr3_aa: CSAPISGRAASEQFF
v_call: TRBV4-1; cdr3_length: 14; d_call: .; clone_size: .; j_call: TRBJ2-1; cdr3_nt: TGCGCCAGCAGCCAAGGCCTGAAATACAATGAGCAGTTCTTC; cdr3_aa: CASSQGLKYNEQFF
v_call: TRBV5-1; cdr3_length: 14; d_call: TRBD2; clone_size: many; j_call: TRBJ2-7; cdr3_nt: TGCGCCAGCAGCACCGGGACTAATGTCTACGAGCAGTACTTC; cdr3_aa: CASSTGTNVYEQYF
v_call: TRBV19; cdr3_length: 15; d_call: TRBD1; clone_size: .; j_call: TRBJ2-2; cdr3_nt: TGTGCCAGTAGTACCCGGACAGGGCACACCGGGGAGCTGTTTTTT; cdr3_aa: CASSTRTGHTGELFF
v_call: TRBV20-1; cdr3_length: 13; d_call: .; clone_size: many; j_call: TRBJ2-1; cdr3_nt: TGCACCGCAGATGGACGGACCTACAATGAGCAGTTCTTC; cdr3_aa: CTADGRTYNEQFF
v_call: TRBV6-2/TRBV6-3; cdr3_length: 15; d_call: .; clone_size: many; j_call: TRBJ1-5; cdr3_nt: TGTGCCAGCAGTCTACAGGGTGAGAGCAATCAGCCCCAGCATTTT; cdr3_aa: CASSLQGESNQPQHF
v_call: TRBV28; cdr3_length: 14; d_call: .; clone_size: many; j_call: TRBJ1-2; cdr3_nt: TGTGCCAGCAGTTTCGGGCAGACCATCTATGGCTACACCTTC; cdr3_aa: CASSFGQTIYGYTF
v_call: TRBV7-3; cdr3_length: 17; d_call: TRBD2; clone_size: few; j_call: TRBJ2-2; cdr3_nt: TGTGCCAGCAGCCCCACGGGGGGGCGAATGGAGGTGGGGGAGCTGTTTTTT; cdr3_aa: CASSPTGGRMEVGELFF
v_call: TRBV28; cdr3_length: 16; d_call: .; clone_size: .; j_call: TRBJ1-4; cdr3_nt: TGTGCCAGCAGACCCTTAACAGATACAGATAATGAAAAACTGTTTTTT; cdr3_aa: CASRPLTDTDNEKLFF
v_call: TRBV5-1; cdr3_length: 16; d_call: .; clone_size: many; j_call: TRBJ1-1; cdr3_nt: TGCGCCAGCAGCTTGGCCGCGGGACCCATGAACACTGAAGCTTTCTTT; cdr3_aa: CASSLAAGPMNTEAFF
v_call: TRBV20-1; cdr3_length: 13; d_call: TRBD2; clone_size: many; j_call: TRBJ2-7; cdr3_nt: TGCAGTGCTAGTTCTCGGGAGGCCCACGAGCAGTACTTC; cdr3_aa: CSASSREAHEQYF
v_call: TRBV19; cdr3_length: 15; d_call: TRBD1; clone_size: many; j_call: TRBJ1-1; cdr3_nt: TGTGCCAGTACCCTGACAGGGGACCGGAACACTGAAGCTTTCTTT; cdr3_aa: CASTLTGDRNTEAFF
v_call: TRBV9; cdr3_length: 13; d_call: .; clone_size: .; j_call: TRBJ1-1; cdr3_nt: TGTGCCAGCAGCCCGGCGGGTGTCACTGAAGCTTTCTTT; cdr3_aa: CASSPAGVTEAFF
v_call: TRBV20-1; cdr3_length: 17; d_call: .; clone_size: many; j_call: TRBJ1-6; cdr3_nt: TGCAGTGCTAGAGTGGGGATCCCAGGGTACGGTAATTCACCCCTCCACTTT; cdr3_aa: CSARVGIPGYGNSPLHF
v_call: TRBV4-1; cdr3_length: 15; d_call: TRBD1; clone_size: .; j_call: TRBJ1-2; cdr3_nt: TGCGCCAGCAGCGCACCCGGGACAGGGGTTCCTGGCTACACCTTC; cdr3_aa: CASSAPGTGVPGYTF
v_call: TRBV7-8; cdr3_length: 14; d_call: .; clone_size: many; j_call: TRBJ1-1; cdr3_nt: TGTGCCAGCAGCTTAGCGAGCCCGAACACTGAAGCTTTCTTT; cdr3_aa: CASSLASPNTEAFF
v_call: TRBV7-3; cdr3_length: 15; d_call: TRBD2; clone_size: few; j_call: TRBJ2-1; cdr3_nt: TGTGCCAGCAGCTTAAGCGGGAGTTCTTTCAATGAGCAGTTCTTC; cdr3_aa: CASSLSGSSFNEQFF
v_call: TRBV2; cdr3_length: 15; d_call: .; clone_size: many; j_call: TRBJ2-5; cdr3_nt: TGTGCCAGCAGTGAGGCGGTCCTACAAATGGAGACCCAGTACTTC; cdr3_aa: CASSEAVLQMETQYF